These 10 T cell receptor beta chains were sequenced from one sample in a study of vaccination effects on CD4 cells after COVID-19 (dated by TCRdb to the early 2020s). These receptors' targets are unknown. Library generation was performed with the immunoSEQ multiplex PCR assay. Imported from immuneACCESS, the table was reduced by TCRdb to in-frame sequences with V and J called. These copies leave out some clones; in studies compared against another copy, an unresolved V gene accounts for under half, and the cause of the remainder is not known. Present in this sample are about 31,000 clones, approximately 70% of which were seen just once. Approximately 14% of the sample belongs to the ten largest clones. In the ViraFEST assay, PBMC were stimulated with viral peptide pools, and antigen-specific CD4+ T cell clonotypes were then identified by expansion using TCR sequencing. After approximately eleven days of culture, CD4+ T cells were isolated with the EasySep CD4+ T cell isolation kit. Each participant received two doses of an mRNA SARS-CoV-2 vaccine, either BNT162b2 or mRNA-1273.

The sequencing used CD4+ T cells from PBMCs cultured with HCoV-229E spike peptides, collected after COVID-19 vaccination. This sample's cell subset or site label indicates: HCoV-229E spike overlapping peptide pool stimulation. Source of these receptors: a human donor who received a COVID-19 vaccine.

The chain has TRBV10-3 and TRBJ2-7, with 8 nucleotides matching TRBD2. The CDR3 runs 16 residues. Germline CDR1 and CDR2: ENHRY and SYGVKD. After removal of 6 bases from V and 0 bases from J, the junction contained 10 bases not matched to a gene. CDR3 region: CAISERLARSSYEQYF. CDR3 nucleotides: TGTGCCATCAGCGAACGACTAGCGCGAAGCTCCTACGAGCAGTACTTC.

The genes are TRBV12-3 or TRBV12-4 and TRBJ1-1, with D possibly TRBD1 on 5 matching bases. The ends were cut back, 7 bases at V and 1 base at J, with 10 bases in the middle. CDR3 size: 13 residues. DNA for the CDR3: TGTGCCAGCACCGAAAGGGGGAACACTGAAGCTTTCTTT. Its translation: CASTERGNTEAFF.

This clone was counted a few times. This chain connects TRBV23-1 to TRBJ1-5; maybe TRBD1 (6 bases). TRBV23-1 is marked as an open reading frame, function uncertain. CDR3 length: 15 residues. Trimming left V 9 bases short and J 1 base short, with 16 bases between. CDR3 amino acids: CARKMGGASNQPQHF. CDR3 DNA: TGCGCCAGGAAAATGGGGGGGGCGAGCAATCAGCCCCAGCATTTT.

The J gene is TRBJ1-5, the V gene TRBV6-5, with D possibly being TRBD1 (6 bases). This CDR3 has 15 residues. Germline V gives CDR1 MNHEY, CDR2 SVGAGI. Trimming removed 6 bases from V and 2 bases from J, with 14 bases in between. CDR3 protein: CASRSLQGRNQPQHF. CDR3 DNA: TGTGCCAGCAGATCCTTACAGGGCCGCAATCAGCCCCAGCATTTT.

The CDR3 sequence: CASSQRWQGGEKLFF. In DNA, the CDR3 is TGCGCCAGCAGCCAAAGGTGGCAGGGAGGGGAAAAACTGTTTTTT. V usage is TRBV4-1 and J usage is TRBJ1-4; perhaps TRBD1 as D (5 bases). Germline CDR1 is MGHRA and CDR2 is YSYEKL. The CDR3 has 15 residues. Trimming removed 2 bases from V and 8 bases from J, with 15 bases in between.

The chain employs TRBV19 and TRBJ2-1; no definite D call. There are 13 residues in the CDR3. V lost 9 bases, J lost 5 bases, and 14 bases lay in between. The germline gives CDR1 LNHDA, CDR2 SQIVND (reference sequence). The CDR3, as DNA: TGTGCCAGAGAGAGACTGGGAAACAATGAGCAGTTCTTC. It codes for CARERLGNNEQFF.

This chain joins TRBV6-5 and TRBJ1-2; D is unclear. The germline V gene has CDR1 MNHEY and CDR2 SVGAGI. The CDR3 consists of 12 residues. Trimming removed 5 bases at V and 4 bases at J, with 8 bases between. The CDR3 here is CASSPEAYGYTF. CDR3 DNA: TGTGCCAGCAGTCCGGAAGCCTATGGCTACACCTTC.

The chain has TRBV5-1 and TRBJ1-1, with TRBD1 identical over 7 bases. The CDR3 has 15 amino acids. The germline gives CDR1 SGHRS, CDR2 YFSETQ. Germline trimming cut 0 bases from V and 3 bases from J; bases unmatched to any gene: 5. CDR3 bases: TGCGCCAGCAGCTTGGTGGGCAGGGGGGACACTGAAGCTTTCTTT. Translation: CASSLVGRGDTEAFF.

The V gene is TRBV29-1, the J gene TRBJ2-1, with 9 bases fitting TRBD1. The length of the CDR3 is 14 residues. Unmatched junction bases numbered 7, after V lost 2 bases and J lost 8 bases. Per the germline V gene, CDR1 is SQVTM and CDR2 is ANQGSEA. The CDR3 sequence: CSVERTGVVDEQFF. The CDR3 DNA sequence: TGCAGCGTTGAACGGACAGGGGTAGTGGATGAGCAGTTCTTC.

Only one count was recorded for this clone. The V and J genes are TRBV11-3 and TRBJ1-1; D is perhaps TRBD1 (5 bases). Trimming took off 0 bases at V and 4 bases at J, with 9 bases between the two ends. Germline V CDR1 and CDR2: SGHNT, YENEEA. This CDR3 has 14 amino acids. Here the CDR3 DNA reads TGTGCCAGCAGCTTAGACAGGGAAGGCACTGAAGCTTTCTTT. As protein: CASSLDREGTEAFF. The variable domain in full, with the rest retrieved from reference TRBV11-3 and TRBJ1-1, is EAGVVQSPRYKIIEKKQPVAFWCNPISGHNTLYWYLQNLGQGPELLIRYENEEAVDDSQLPKDRFSAERLKGVDSTLKIQPAELGDSAVYLCASSLDREGTEAFFGQGTRLTVV.